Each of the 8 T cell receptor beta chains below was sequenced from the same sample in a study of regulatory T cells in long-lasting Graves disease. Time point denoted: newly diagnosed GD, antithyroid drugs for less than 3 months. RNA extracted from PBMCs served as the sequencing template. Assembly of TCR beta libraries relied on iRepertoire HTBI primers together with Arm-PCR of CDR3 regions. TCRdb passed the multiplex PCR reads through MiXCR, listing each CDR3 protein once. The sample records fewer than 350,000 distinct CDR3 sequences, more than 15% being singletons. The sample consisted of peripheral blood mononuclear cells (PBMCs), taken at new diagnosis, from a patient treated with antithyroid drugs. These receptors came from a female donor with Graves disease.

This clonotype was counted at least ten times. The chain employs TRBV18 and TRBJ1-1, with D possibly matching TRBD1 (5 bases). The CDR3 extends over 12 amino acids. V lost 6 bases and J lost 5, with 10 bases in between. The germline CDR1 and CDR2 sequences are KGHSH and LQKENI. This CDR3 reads CASSRRETEAFF. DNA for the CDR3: TGTGCCAGCTCCCGCAGGGAAACTGAAGCTTTCTTT. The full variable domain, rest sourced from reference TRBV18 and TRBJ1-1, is NAGVMQNPRHLVRRRGQEARLRCSPMKGHSHVYWYRQLPEEGLKFMVYLQKENIIDESGMPKERFSAEFPKEGPSILRIQQVVRGDSAAYFCASSRRETEAFFGQGTRLTVV.

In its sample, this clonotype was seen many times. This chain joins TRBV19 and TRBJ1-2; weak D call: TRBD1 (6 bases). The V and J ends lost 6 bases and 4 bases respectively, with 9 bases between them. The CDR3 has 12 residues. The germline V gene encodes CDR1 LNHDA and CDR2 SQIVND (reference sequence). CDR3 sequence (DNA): TGTGCCAGTAGGGGCAGGGGCTATGGCTACACCTTC. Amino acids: CASRGRGYGYTF.

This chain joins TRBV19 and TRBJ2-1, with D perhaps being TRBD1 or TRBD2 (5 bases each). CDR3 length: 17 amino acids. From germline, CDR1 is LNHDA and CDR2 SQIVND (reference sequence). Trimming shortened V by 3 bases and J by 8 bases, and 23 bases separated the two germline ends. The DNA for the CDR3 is TGTGCCAGTAGTATCTTCTTCGGACCCTTGATGGGGGATGAGCAGTTCTTC. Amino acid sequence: CASSIFFGPLMGDEQFF.

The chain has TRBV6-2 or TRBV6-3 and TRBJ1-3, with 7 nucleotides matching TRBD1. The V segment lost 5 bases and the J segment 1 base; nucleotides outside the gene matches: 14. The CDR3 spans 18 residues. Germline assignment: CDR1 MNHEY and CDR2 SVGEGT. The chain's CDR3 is CASSVLRQGGSSGNTIYF. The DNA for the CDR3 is TGTGCCAGCAGTGTTCTCAGACAGGGAGGTTCATCTGGAAACACCATATATTTT.

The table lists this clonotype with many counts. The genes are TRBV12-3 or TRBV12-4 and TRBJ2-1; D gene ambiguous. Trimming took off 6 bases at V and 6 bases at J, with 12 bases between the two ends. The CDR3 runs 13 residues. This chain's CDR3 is CASSMTSGNEQFF. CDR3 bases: TGTGCCAGCAGCATGACCTCTGGCAATGAGCAGTTCTTC.

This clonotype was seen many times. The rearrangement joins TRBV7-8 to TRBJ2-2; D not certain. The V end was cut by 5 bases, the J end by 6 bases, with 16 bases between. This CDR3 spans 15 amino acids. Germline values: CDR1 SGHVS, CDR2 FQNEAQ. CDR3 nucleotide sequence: TGTGCCAGCAGCCCCGACGGCAGTCGGGCCGGGGAGCTGTTTTTT. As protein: CASSPDGSRAGELFF.

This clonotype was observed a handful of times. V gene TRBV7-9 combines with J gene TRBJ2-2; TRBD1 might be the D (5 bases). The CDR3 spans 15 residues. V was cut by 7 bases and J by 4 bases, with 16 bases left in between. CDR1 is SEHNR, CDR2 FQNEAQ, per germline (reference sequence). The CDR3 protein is CASTSFRGPTGELFF. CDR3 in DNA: TGTGCCAGCACCTCCTTTAGGGGCCCCACCGGGGAGCTGTTTTTT. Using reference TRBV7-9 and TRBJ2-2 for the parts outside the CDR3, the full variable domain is DTGVSQNPRHKITKRGQNVTFRCDPISEHNRLYWYRQTLGQGPEFLTYFQNEAQLEKSRLLSDRFSAERPKGSFSTLEIQRTEQGDSAMYLCASTSFRGPTGELFFGEGSRLTVL.

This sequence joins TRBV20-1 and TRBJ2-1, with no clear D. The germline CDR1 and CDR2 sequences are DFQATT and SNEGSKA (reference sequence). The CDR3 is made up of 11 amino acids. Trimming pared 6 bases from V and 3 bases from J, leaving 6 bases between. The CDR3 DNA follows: TGCAGTGCCCCCCACTACAATGAGCAGTTCTTC. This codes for CSAPHYNEQFF.